This TCR beta chain originates from a study of T cell repertoires in cytomegalovirus infection. Overall study context: A matching HLA type, together with CMV infection, was signaled by public TCR beta signatures. General observations from the study: In two of eight donors, the top clonotype was HLA-C-restricted CMV-specific.

TCRdb recomputed calls from the reads with MiXCR, one row per CDR3 protein. The sample has around 570,000 distinct CDR3 sequences, almost 40% seen once. The V gene lost 10 bases and the J gene lost 4 bases, with 13 bases spanning the gap. Germline loops: CDR1 MNHNS, CDR2 SASEGT. The CDR3 has 12 amino acids. This clonotype turned up a few times. Its target is unknown. Specimen: cultured PBMCs, collected from culture after CMV antigen stimulation. The origin of this receptor is a human donor in good health (CMV status not recorded). Some clones in this sample may be carry-over from other donors' samples. The chain links TRBV6-1 to TRBJ2-5; the D gene could be TRBD1 or TRBD2 (5 bases each). This CDR3 is CAIIPGPETQYF. Written as DNA, the CDR3 is TGTGCCATTATCCCGGGGCCAGAGACCCAGTACTTC.